This is a list of T cell receptor beta chains from one sample in a study of identical twins. One entry per CDR3 protein results from TCRdb running MiXCR on the 5' RACE reads. The sample has some 730,000 distinct CDR3 sequences; 15% to 20% are singletons. The sample was also reused in another study, on T cells expressing NK-cell markers.

The sample comprised PBMCs. The receptors derive from a woman in her late teens or twenties in good health. Each CDR3 is given with its conserved first and last residue. The D gene is left open where the match is weak. A row's size may be missing; if present it is once, few, many or a size class.

clone size: many
J gene: TRBJ2-1
V gene: TRBV12-3/TRBV12-4
D gene: -
CDR3 protein: CASSLGTVSHEQFF
CDR3 DNA: TGTGCCAGCAGTTTAGGGACCGTATCCCATGAGCAGTTCTTC

clone size: few
J gene: TRBJ2-1
V gene: TRBV4-3
D gene: -
CDR3 protein: CASSQEAESSYNEQFF
CDR3 DNA: TGCGCCAGCAGCCAAGAAGCGGAGAGCTCCTACAATGAGCAGTTCTTC

clone size: many
J gene: TRBJ2-6
V gene: TRBV9
D gene: -
CDR3 protein: CASSVDGANVLTF
CDR3 DNA: TGTGCCAGCAGCGTAGATGGGGCCAACGTCCTGACTTTC

clone size: few
J gene: TRBJ2-3
V gene: TRBV6-1
D gene: TRBD1
CDR3 protein: CASSRGQGVFDTQYF
CDR3 DNA: TGTGCCAGCAGTCGAGGACAGGGGGTATTTGATACGCAGTATTTT

clone size: few
J gene: TRBJ2-1
V gene: TRBV29-1
D gene: -
CDR3 protein: CSHPVGYNEQFF
CDR3 DNA: TGCAGCCATCCTGTCGGGTACAATGAGCAGTTCTTC

clone size: few
J gene: TRBJ2-5
V gene: TRBV3-1
D gene: -
CDR3 protein: CASSQERLAVTAQYF
CDR3 DNA: TGTGCCAGCAGCCAAGAGAGGCTAGCTGTTACGGCCCAGTACTTC

clone size: -
J gene: TRBJ2-3
V gene: TRBV6-2/TRBV6-3
D gene: -
CDR3 protein: CASSYLDRPSTDTQYF
CDR3 DNA: TGTGCCAGCAGTTACTTAGACAGACCATCCACAGATACGCAGTATTTT

clone size: -
J gene: TRBJ1-2
V gene: TRBV6-2/TRBV6-3
D gene: -
CDR3 protein: CASSPSGNLYGYTF
CDR3 DNA: TGTGCCAGCAGCCCGTCCGGGAACCTCTATGGCTACACCTTC

clone size: -
J gene: TRBJ2-1
V gene: TRBV7-9
D gene: TRBD1
CDR3 protein: CASSRDRGREQFF
CDR3 DNA: TGTGCCAGCAGCCGCGACAGGGGAAGGGAGCAGTTCTTC

clone size: -
J gene: TRBJ2-4
V gene: TRBV20-1
D gene: -
CDR3 protein: CSARGPDIQYF
CDR3 DNA: TGCAGTGCTAGAGGACCTGACATTCAGTACTTC

clone size: -
J gene: TRBJ1-4
V gene: TRBV27
D gene: -
CDR3 protein: CASSSGTSGEKLFF
CDR3 DNA: TGTGCCAGCAGTTCTGGGACATCAGGGGAAAAACTGTTTTTT

clone size: -
J gene: TRBJ2-7
V gene: TRBV25-1
D gene: -
CDR3 protein: CASSELGELDEQYF
CDR3 DNA: TGTGCCAGCAGTGAATTGGGGGAGCTTGACGAGCAGTACTTC

clone size: -
J gene: TRBJ2-1
V gene: TRBV4-2
D gene: -
CDR3 protein: CASSSLGLANEQFF
CDR3 DNA: TGTGCCAGCAGTTCCTTGGGGCTAGCGAATGAGCAGTTCTTC

clone size: few
J gene: TRBJ1-5
V gene: TRBV6-5
D gene: -
CDR3 protein: CASSYSWGGGPQHF
CDR3 DNA: TGTGCCAGCAGTTACTCTTGGGGAGGTGGGCCCCAGCATTTT

clone size: -
J gene: TRBJ2-1
V gene: TRBV7-9
D gene: -
CDR3 protein: CASSTNRVGDFF
CDR3 DNA: TGTGCCAGCAGCACAAACAGGGTGGGGGACTTCTTC

clone size: -
J gene: TRBJ2-7
V gene: TRBV10-3
D gene: -
CDR3 protein: CAISGGGAVYEQYF
CDR3 DNA: TGTGCCATCTCAGGCGGCGGGGCGGTTTACGAGCAGTACTTC

clone size: few
J gene: TRBJ2-5
V gene: TRBV12-3/TRBV12-4
D gene: -
CDR3 protein: CASSFGGRGGTQYF
CDR3 DNA: TGTGCCAGCAGTTTTGGGGGGCGAGGCGGGACCCAGTACTTC

clone size: -
J gene: TRBJ2-1
V gene: TRBV7-3
D gene: -
CDR3 protein: CASSLTFRTEQFF
CDR3 DNA: TGTGCCAGCAGCTTAACGTTCAGGACGGAGCAGTTCTTC

clone size: -
J gene: TRBJ2-6
V gene: TRBV20-1
D gene: -
CDR3 protein: CSAIPPNFGANVLTF
CDR3 DNA: TGCAGTGCTATCCCCCCTAATTTTGGGGCCAACGTCCTGACTTTC

clone size: -
J gene: TRBJ1-1
V gene: TRBV12-3/TRBV12-4
D gene: -
CDR3 protein: CASSPDDFGDEFLEAFF
CDR3 DNA: TGTGCCAGCAGTCCTGATGATTTTGGGGACGAGTTTCTCGAAGCTTTCTTT

clone size: -
J gene: TRBJ2-2
V gene: TRBV6-1
D gene: -
CDR3 protein: CASIPDGRGDTGELFF
CDR3 DNA: TGTGCCAGCATCCCCGATGGGCGGGGTGACACCGGGGAGCTGTTTTTT

clone size: -
J gene: TRBJ2-4
V gene: TRBV5-6
D gene: -
CDR3 protein: CASSLVRGFENIQYF
CDR3 DNA: TGTGCCAGCAGCTTGGTGCGGGGTTTCGAAAACATTCAGTACTTC

clone size: few
J gene: TRBJ1-4
V gene: TRBV20-1
D gene: -
CDR3 protein: CSASPQGPLREKLFF
CDR3 DNA: TGCAGTGCTAGTCCTCAGGGTCCCTTAAGGGAAAAACTGTTTTTT

clone size: many
J gene: TRBJ1-1
V gene: TRBV5-6
D gene: -
CDR3 protein: CASTGRTEAFF
CDR3 DNA: TGTGCCAGCACCGGAAGGACTGAAGCTTTCTTT

clone size: -
J gene: TRBJ2-4
V gene: TRBV7-2
D gene: -
CDR3 protein: CASSLFGGRTEDIQYF
CDR3 DNA: TGTGCCAGCAGCTTATTTGGAGGGAGGACAGAGGACATTCAGTACTTC

clone size: few
J gene: TRBJ1-6
V gene: TRBV27
D gene: -
CDR3 protein: CASSLQRYNSPLHF
CDR3 DNA: TGTGCCAGCAGTTTGCAGCGCTATAATTCACCCCTCCACTTT

clone size: few
J gene: TRBJ2-2
V gene: TRBV5-1
D gene: -
CDR3 protein: CASRAENTGELFF
CDR3 DNA: TGCGCCAGCAGGGCGGAGAACACCGGGGAGCTGTTTTTT

clone size: few
J gene: TRBJ1-1
V gene: TRBV6-1
D gene: -
CDR3 protein: CASARGWNTEAFF
CDR3 DNA: TGTGCCAGTGCCAGAGGGTGGAACACTGAAGCTTTCTTT

clone size: few
J gene: TRBJ2-7
V gene: TRBV6-2/TRBV6-3
D gene: -
CDR3 protein: CATLEFSGVGSYEQYF
CDR3 DNA: TGTGCCACCTTAGAGTTTAGCGGCGTGGGCTCCTACGAGCAGTACTTC

clone size: -
J gene: TRBJ2-1
V gene: TRBV4-3
D gene: -
CDR3 protein: CASSQILAMDAEQFF
CDR3 DNA: TGCGCCAGCAGCCAGATACTAGCAATGGACGCTGAGCAGTTCTTC

clone size: few
J gene: TRBJ2-7
V gene: TRBV7-2
D gene: -
CDR3 protein: CASSLEGTGPSYEQYF
CDR3 DNA: TGTGCCAGCAGCTTAGAAGGGACTGGGCCCTCCTACGAGCAGTACTTC

clone size: -
J gene: TRBJ2-5
V gene: TRBV20-1
D gene: TRBD2
CDR3 protein: CSAPTQLAEVQETQYF
CDR3 DNA: TGCAGTGCTCCGACCCAACTAGCGGAGGTACAAGAGACCCAGTACTTC

clone size: few
J gene: TRBJ1-1
V gene: TRBV29-1
D gene: -
CDR3 protein: CSGMNTEAFF
CDR3 DNA: TGCAGCGGGATGAACACTGAAGCTTTCTTT

clone size: few
J gene: TRBJ2-1
V gene: TRBV20-1
D gene: TRBD2
CDR3 protein: CSAKEGLTSGGRYRSSYNEQFF
CDR3 DNA: TGCAGTGCCAAGGAGGGTCTTACTAGCGGGGGGCGCTATCGTAGCTCCTACAATGAGCAGTTCTTC

clone size: once
J gene: TRBJ2-3
V gene: TRBV4-3
D gene: TRBD2
CDR3 protein: CASSLGGHGDTQYF
CDR3 DNA: TGCGCCAGCAGCCTGGGAGGGCATGGAGATACGCAGTATTTT

clone size: many
J gene: TRBJ2-6
V gene: TRBV10-3
D gene: TRBD1
CDR3 protein: CAISYDRVGTGANVLTF
CDR3 DNA: TGTGCCATCTCGTACGACAGGGTGGGGACTGGGGCCAACGTCCTGACTTTC

clone size: -
J gene: TRBJ1-4
V gene: TRBV5-1
D gene: -
CDR3 protein: CASSLVEQGEKLFF
CDR3 DNA: TGCGCCAGCAGCCTAGTCGAGCAAGGTGAAAAACTGTTTTTT

clone size: -
J gene: TRBJ2-5
V gene: TRBV5-1
D gene: TRBD2
CDR3 protein: CASSESPIGLGETQYF
CDR3 DNA: TGCGCCAGCAGCGAATCCCCAATAGGACTAGGAGAGACCCAGTACTTC

clone size: few
J gene: TRBJ2-5
V gene: TRBV5-1
D gene: -
CDR3 protein: CASSLGEMGETQYF
CDR3 DNA: TGCGCCAGCAGCTTGGGTGAAATGGGCGAGACCCAGTACTTC

clone size: -
J gene: TRBJ2-2
V gene: TRBV12-3/TRBV12-4
D gene: TRBD2
CDR3 protein: CASIEGGWSGELFF
CDR3 DNA: TGTGCCAGCATTGAGGGAGGGTGGTCCGGGGAGCTGTTTTTT

clone size: few
J gene: TRBJ1-2
V gene: TRBV12-3/TRBV12-4
D gene: -
CDR3 protein: CASSQLLYGYTF
CDR3 DNA: TGTGCCAGCTCTCAACTACTCTATGGCTACACCTTC

clone size: once
J gene: TRBJ2-3
V gene: TRBV7-2
D gene: -
CDR3 protein: CAIRLGQGVDTQYF
CDR3 DNA: TGTGCCATCAGGCTAGGGCAGGGTGTCGATACGCAGTATTTT

clone size: -
J gene: TRBJ2-5
V gene: TRBV7-3
D gene: -
CDR3 protein: CASSLGLVRGRETQYF
CDR3 DNA: TGTGCCAGCAGCTTAGGATTGGTCAGGGGAAGAGAGACCCAGTACTTC

clone size: -
J gene: TRBJ2-1
V gene: TRBV7-2
D gene: -
CDR3 protein: CASSLAGSRAYNEQFF
CDR3 DNA: TGTGCCAGCAGCTTAGCAGGCAGCAGGGCCTACAATGAGCAGTTCTTC

clone size: once
J gene: TRBJ1-6
V gene: TRBV3-1
D gene: -
CDR3 protein: CASKQGVSNSPLHF
CDR3 DNA: TGTGCCAGCAAACAAGGCGTATCCAATTCACCCCTCCACTTT

clone size: -
J gene: TRBJ1-1
V gene: TRBV3-1
D gene: TRBD1
CDR3 protein: CASSRDRGNMNTEAFF
CDR3 DNA: TGTGCCAGCAGTCGGGACAGGGGGAACATGAACACTGAAGCTTTCTTT

clone size: -
J gene: TRBJ1-2
V gene: TRBV7-8
D gene: TRBD1
CDR3 protein: CASSSYRGLGYGYTF
CDR3 DNA: TGTGCCAGCAGCTCCTACAGGGGGCTAGGCTATGGCTACACCTTC

clone size: -
J gene: TRBJ1-1
V gene: TRBV30
D gene: TRBD1
CDR3 protein: CAGTPGWQGAEAFF
CDR3 DNA: TGTGCCGGGACCCCTGGATGGCAGGGGGCTGAAGCTTTCTTT

clone size: -
J gene: TRBJ2-7
V gene: TRBV7-2
D gene: TRBD2
CDR3 protein: CASSPSRGAYEQYF
CDR3 DNA: TGTGCCAGCAGCCCAAGCCGGGGGGCCTACGAGCAGTACTTC

clone size: few
J gene: TRBJ1-3
V gene: TRBV12-3/TRBV12-4
D gene: -
CDR3 protein: CASHTLGTENTIYF
CDR3 DNA: TGTGCCAGCCATACCCTCGGGACTGAAAACACCATATATTTT

clone size: many
J gene: TRBJ1-5
V gene: TRBV7-8
D gene: TRBD1
CDR3 protein: CASSSTGESYSNQPQHF
CDR3 DNA: TGTGCCAGCAGCTCGACAGGGGAATCCTATAGCAATCAGCCCCAGCATTTT